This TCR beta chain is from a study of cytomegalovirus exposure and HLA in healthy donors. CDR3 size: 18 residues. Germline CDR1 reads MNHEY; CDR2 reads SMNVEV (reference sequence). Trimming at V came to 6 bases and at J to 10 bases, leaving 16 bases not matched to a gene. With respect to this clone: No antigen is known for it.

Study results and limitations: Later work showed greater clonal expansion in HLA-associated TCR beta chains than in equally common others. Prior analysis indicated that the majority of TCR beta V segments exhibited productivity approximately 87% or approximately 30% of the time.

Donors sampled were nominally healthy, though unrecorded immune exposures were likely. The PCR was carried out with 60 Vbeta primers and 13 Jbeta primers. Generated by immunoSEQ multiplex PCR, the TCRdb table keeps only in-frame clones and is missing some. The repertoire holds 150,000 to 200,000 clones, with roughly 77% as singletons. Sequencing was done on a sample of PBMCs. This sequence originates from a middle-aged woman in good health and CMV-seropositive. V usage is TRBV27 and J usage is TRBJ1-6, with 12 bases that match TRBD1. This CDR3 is CASSHLAGTGGLGSPLHF. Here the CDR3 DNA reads TGTGCCAGCAGCCACTTAGCAGGGACAGGGGGCTTGGGGTCACCCCTCCACTTT.